This TCR beta chain stems from a study of cytomegalovirus exposure and HLA in healthy donors. Study-level information: A subsequent analysis reported that the 95 to 150 validation repertoires were produced on the same platform that had also been used for the 500 to 700 first-cohort repertoires.

Clones were sequenced by immunoSEQ multiplex PCR, and TCRdb holds only the in-frame ones, with some missing. This sample has some 120,000 clones; almost 90% occur once, and the top ten carry approximately 1.5%. On this clone itself: Its antigen is as yet unknown.

CDR1 LNHNV and CDR2 YYDKDF come from the germline V gene (reference sequence). The CDR3 totals 16 residues. The V end was cut by 3 bases, the J end by 5 bases, with 20 bases between. Whole-study findings and limits: Subsequent analysis of the 100 to 150 validation repertoires found a tendency for first-cohort TCR clusters to co-occur.

The TCR comes from a man aged 25 to 40 in good health and CMV-seronegative. Sequenced material: PBMCs. The rearrangement links TRBV15 to TRBJ2-7; D possibly corresponds to TRBD2 (5 bases). The CDR3 DNA follows: TGTGCCACCAGCAGTGACCGAACCTCGGGGTTCAACGAGCAGTACTTC. Protein: CATSSDRTSGFNEQYF.